This T cell receptor beta chain was recorded in a study of blood T cells in healthy people across ages (dated by TCRdb to between 2014 and 2016). For context, the study as a whole: Template switching captured roughly one uniquely barcoded TCR beta cDNA molecule per two T cells in model experiments. Using deep sequencing normalized with unique cDNA molecular identifiers, the study measured how TCR beta repertoire diversity changes with age. For two donors (one aged 18 to 29 and one aged 80 or older), the study analyzed two additional independent replicas of 1 million unique cDNA reads from the same blood draw. To avoid experimental bias, donors of different ages were distributed randomly across sequencing lanes. The donors were split into four age groups: young (average 16 years), middle-aged (39), aged (approximately 60) and long-lived (more than 80).

About this clonotype itself: Its antigen is still unknown. The input lacks base qualities; no much larger clone sits a single base away.

CDR1 DFQATT and CDR2 SNEGSKA are derived from the germline V gene (reference sequence). V and J are truncated by 2 bases and 3 bases respectively, leaving an intervening sequence of 11 bases. Spanning cysteine to phenylalanine, the CDR3 consists of 14 amino acids. Left in the record is the CDR3 DNA by itself, 42 bases read in frame from the first base. Library preparation was by 5' RACE. Data came from an Illumina HiSeq 2500. A second about 7 to 11 cycle PCR used a sample-barcoded 5' primer and a J-beta primer mix. Each TCR beta cDNA molecule received a unique molecular identifier from a template-switch 5' adaptor carrying 12 random nucleotides. Each sample yielded at least 2.5 million CDR3-containing paired-end reads. All of the RNA was converted into first-strand cDNA using the Mint cDNA synthesis kit, with a TRBC-specific oligonucleotide serving as the primer. Following uracil-DNA glycosylase treatment, a first 18-cycle PCR with universal primers M1SS and BC2_uni_R was performed on all cDNA. Regarding the original processing steps: Each sample was normalized by randomly selecting 1 million high-quality reads, each carrying a distinct molecular identifier. Reads with shared molecular identifiers were discarded instead of being binned into consensus sequences. MiTCR, with a Q25 quality threshold and the strictest error-elimination algorithm, was used for CDR3 identification, clonotype clustering and error correction. A nonparametric unseen species model with Euler transformation was used to estimate lower-bound total TCR beta diversity. Starting from the raw public reads, TCRdb applied fastp trimming at Q25, assembled clones with MiXCR and retained in-frame beta chains. Each CDR3 protein appears once, grouped with its most common genes and DNA. Clone size and V and J calls follow TCRdb, not the original study. Counted in this sample were about 1.6 million distinct CDR3 sequences; around 36% of them appeared once. The ten largest make up 11% of the sample.

The roughly 39 donors, aged about 6 to 95 years, were systemically healthy Caucasian individuals from Russia. Approximately 10 milliliters of peripheral blood were collected from each donor into EDTA-treated Vacutainer tubes. Ficoll-Paque density-gradient centrifugation was used to isolate PBMCs, with at least 6 million per sample. Trizol reagent was used to extract total RNA from the PBMCs, yielding at least 6 micrograms per sample. For every donor, flow cytometry on a PBMC aliquot measured the percentage of naive CD45RAhigh/CD27high T cells. General findings and caveats noted by the study authors: Estimates of total diversity based on one million sequenced T cells were regarded as lower bounds and as underestimates. The long-lived group showed more naive CD4+ T cells, fewer expanded clones and increased TCR diversity than the aged group, suggesting age selection. Because profiling used bulk unsorted PBMCs, naive and antigen-experienced compartments could not be compared conclusively. Observed TCR beta diversity correlated strongly with the percentage of naive T cells measured by flow cytometry. Donor CMV infection status was unknown, potentially confounding age-related changes in expanded clonotypes. As age increased, observed TCR beta diversity per million T cells dropped in a roughly linear way, and a significant reduction was already evident by age about 40.

The clonotype originates from a woman in her 30s in good health. The V and J genes are TRBV20-1 and TRBJ2-1; D gene: possibly TRBD2, on 6 matching bases. Sequenced input: blood. The CDR3 in this case is CSARFGSSYNEQFF. The nucleotide sequence reads TGCAGTGCTAGATTCGGGAGCAGCTACAATGAGCAGTTCTTC.